One sample yielded the 26 T cell receptor beta chains listed below, sequenced in a study of PD-L1 blockade in urothelial cancer. Profiled with immunoSEQ multiplex PCR; TCRdb holds only in-frame clones, not every one. This sample has roughly 63,000 clones, with 80% to 85% found just once. As to time point: pretreatment peripheral blood. The sample here was PBMCs, taken around atezolizumab (anti-PD-L1) treatment. The receptors were gathered from a man between 65 and 85 years old with urothelial cancer.

This clone was counted only a few times. This CDR3 is CASSLTQGGEQYF. CDR3 coding DNA: TGTGCCAGCAGCTTAACTCAGGGAGGCGAGCAGTACTTC. The rearrangement joins TRBV7-2 to TRBJ2-7, with D possibly TRBD2 on 6 matching bases. The ends were cut back, 2 bases at V and 6 bases at J, with 11 bases in the middle. The CDR3 totals 13 residues. CDR1 SGHTA and CDR2 FQGNSA come from the germline V gene.

The chain employs TRBV11-2 and TRBJ2-7, with 7 nucleotides matching TRBD2. The V segment lost 5 bases and the J segment 2 bases; nucleotides outside the gene matches: 12. This CDR3 contains 16 residues. The germline CDR1 and CDR2 sequences are SGHAT and FQNNGV. This chain's CDR3 is CASSPPSGEGTYEQYF. For the CDR3, the DNA is TGTGCCAGCAGCCCCCCGTCGGGGGAGGGGACCTACGAGCAGTACTTC.

This sequence joins TRBV6-5 and TRBJ2-1; 8 bases match TRBD2. With V trimmed by 8 bases and J by 6 bases, 9 bases remained unmatched. This CDR3 has 14 amino acids. Germline lookup yields CDR1 MNHEY and CDR2 SVGAGI. The CDR3 DNA reads TGTGCCAGCTTCACGGGAGGGCCCCCCAATGAGCAGTTCTTC. Its translation: CASFTGGPPNEQFF.

The V and J genes are TRBV10-3 and TRBJ1-1; D gene unclear. This CDR3 has 16 residues. Germline V lookup: CDR1 ENHRY, CDR2 SYGVKD. V was pared by 6 bases and J by 7 bases, with 24 bases between. The CDR3 protein is CAISEYPLGDLFEAFF. The CDR3 region has the DNA TGTGCCATCAGCGAATACCCTTTGGGAGACCTTTTTGAAGCTTTCTTT.

The rearrangement uses TRBV30 and TRBJ1-2, with 9 positions matching TRBD1. Germline trimming cut 4 bases from V and 3 bases from J; bases unmatched to any gene: 6. Germline CDR1 is GTSNPN and CDR2 is SVGIG (reference sequence). CDR3 length equals 14 residues. This CDR3 reads CAWTLTGGYYGYTF. DNA for the CDR3: TGTGCCTGGACCTTGACAGGGGGATACTATGGCTACACCTTC.

The chain employs TRBV5-1 and TRBJ1-6; possible D gene TRBD1, 5 bases. The germline V and J ends were trimmed by 0 bases and 5 bases, with 12 bases remaining between them. This CDR3 has 16 residues. CDR1 is SGHRS and CDR2 is YFSETQ in the germline V gene. The CDR3 sequence is CASSLESGSNNSPLHF. DNA for the CDR3: TGCGCCAGCAGCTTGGAATCAGGGTCGAATAATTCACCCCTCCACTTT.

This rearrangement joins TRBV29-1 to TRBJ2-7; 12 bases line up with TRBD2. Germline loops: CDR1 SQVTM, CDR2 ANQGSEA. The CDR3 covers 13 residues. J was trimmed by 5 bases and V by 6 bases; bases with no gene match: 5. Here the CDR3 reads CSVRTSGTNEQYF. CDR3 nucleotides: TGCAGCGTCCGGACTAGCGGGACCAACGAGCAGTACTTC.

This clone was picked up one time. The genes are TRBV25-1 and TRBJ2-7; no firm D call. The CDR3 spans 11 residues. Germline loops: CDR1 MGHDK, CDR2 SYGVNS. The ends were cut back, 1 base at V and 6 bases at J, with 4 bases in the middle. CDR3 sequence reads: CASSELSEQYF. For the CDR3, the DNA is TGTGCCAGCAGTGAATTGAGCGAGCAGTACTTC.

For the CDR3, the DNA is TGCGCCAGCAGCTTGGAGGGCAGACAGAACTACAATGAGCAGTTCTTC. Translating gives CASSLEGRQNYNEQFF. The chain links TRBV5-1 to TRBJ2-1; TRBD1 is a possible D gene (5 bases). The CDR3 loop spans 16 amino acids. The V gene's germline CDR1 is SGHRS and CDR2 YFSETQ. The V and J ends lost 0 bases and 3 bases respectively, with 13 bases between them.

The chain couples TRBV18 to TRBJ1-4; D is uncertain. This CDR3 is 13 amino acids long. Trimming pared 8 bases from V and 3 bases from J, leaving 10 bases between. Germline V gives CDR1 KGHSH, CDR2 LQKENI. The CDR3 region is CASRSPANEKLFF. The DNA for the CDR3 is TGTGCCAGCCGAAGCCCCGCTAATGAAAAACTGTTTTTT.

A few counts support this clone. This chain uses TRBV6-1 with TRBJ2-1; 7 bases are shared with TRBD2. CDR1 is MNHNS, CDR2 SASEGT, per germline. The trim removed 3 bases at V and 5 bases at J, leaving 4 bases unmatched. CDR3 length: 14 residues. CDR3 amino acids: CASSDGLADNEQFF. CDR3 DNA: TGTGCCAGCAGTGACGGTCTAGCGGACAATGAGCAGTTCTTC.

This sequence joins TRBV7-9 and TRBJ2-7, with 7 bases that match TRBD2. Germline-derived CDR1 and CDR2 are SEHNR and FQNEAQ (reference sequence). The CDR3 consists of 15 residues. V lost 8 bases to trimming and J lost 6 bases; unmatched junction nucleotides: 16. CDR3 residues: CASGPWLAESGEQYF. The CDR3 DNA sequence: TGTGCCAGCGGACCGTGGCTAGCGGAAAGTGGCGAGCAGTACTTC.

The genes are TRBV25-1 and TRBJ1-4; possible D gene TRBD1, 6 bases. Trimming removed 8 bases from V and 3 bases from J, with 13 bases in between. From germline, CDR1 is MGHDK and CDR2 SYGVNS. This CDR3 region has 14 residues. The DNA of the CDR3 is TGTGCCAGCGTCGGACCAGGGGCTAATGAAAAACTGTTTTTT. It translates to CASVGPGANEKLFF. Full variable domain (rest looked up from reference TRBV25-1 and TRBJ1-4): EADIYQTPRYLVIGTGKKITLECSQTMGHDKMYWYQQDPGMELHLIHYSYGVNSTEKGDLSSESTVSRIRTEHFPLTLESARPSHTSQYLCASVGPGANEKLFFGSGTQLSVL.

The V gene is TRBV7-2, the J gene TRBJ2-7, with TRBD1 matching over 8 bases. The CDR3 covers 16 residues. Germline V gene data show CDR1 as SGHTA and CDR2 as FQGNSA. V lost 3 bases and J lost 2; bases outside the gene matches: 9. CDR3 nucleotides: TGTGCCAGCAGCTTGGTGGGACAGGCGATAACCTACGAGCAGTACTTC. Translated, it gives CASSLVGQAITYEQYF. Full variable domain (missing parts from reference TRBV7-2 and TRBJ2-7): GAGVSQSPSNKVTEKGKDVELRCDPISGHTALYWYRQSLGQGLEFLIYFQGNSAPDKSGLPSDRFSAERTGGSVSTLTIQRTQQEDSAVYLCASSLVGQAITYEQYFGPGTRLTVT.

The rearrangement links TRBV18 to TRBJ1-5, with D maybe TRBD1 (5 bases). Trimming removed 1 base from V and 2 bases from J, with 15 bases in between. The CDR3 runs to 17 residues. The germline gives CDR1 KGHSH, CDR2 LQKENI. CDR3 bases: TGTGCCAGCTCACCACAAGCTGGGGGAGGTGGCAATCAGCCCCAGCATTTT. Translating it yields CASSPQAGGGGNQPQHF.

The gene calls are TRBV5-1 and TRBJ2-2, with 9 bases aligning to TRBD1. The length of the CDR3 is 17 residues. V trimming: 4 bases; J trimming: 0 bases; junction bases outside the gene matches: 7. Germline loops: CDR1 SGHRS, CDR2 YFSETQ. In nucleotides, the CDR3 is TGCGCCAGCAGCCCCTATACAGGGGGCACGAACACCGGGGAGCTGTTTTTT. This translates into CASSPYTGGTNTGELFF. The whole variable domain, remainder taken from reference TRBV5-1 and TRBJ2-2, is KAGVTQTPRYLIKTRGQQVTLSCSPISGHRSVSWYQQTPGQGLQFLFEYFSETQRNKGNFPGRFSGRQFSNSRSEMNVSTLELGDSALYLCASSPYTGGTNTGELFFGEGSRLTVL.

The chain links TRBV5-1 to TRBJ2-7, with 9 bases that match TRBD2. The germline V gene encodes CDR1 SGHRS and CDR2 YFSETQ. The CDR3 has 15 residues. V gave up 0 bases and J gave up 2 bases; unmatched junction bases: 3. CDR3 DNA: TGCGCCAGCAGCTTGGTTAGCGGGAGCCCCTACGAGCAGTACTTC. Amino acid sequence: CASSLVSGSPYEQYF.

The J gene is TRBJ2-7, the V gene TRBV6-5, with 7 bases fitting TRBD1. Per the germline V gene, CDR1 is MNHEY and CDR2 is SVGAGI. V gave up 6 bases and J gave up 9 bases; unmatched junction bases: 8. CDR3 length equals 12 residues. DNA of the CDR3: TGTGCCAGCAGCGACAGGGCCAGAACGCAGTACTTC. The encoded protein is CASSDRARTQYF.

The chain is built from TRBV5-6 and TRBJ2-3; D gene ambiguous. Trimming took 2 bases from V and 3 from J, leaving 10 bases between them. CDR1 SGHDT and CDR2 YYEEEE come from the germline V gene. CDR3 size: 14 residues. The DNA for the CDR3 is TGTGCCAGCAGCTTCTTCTTTCTGACAGATACGCAGTATTTT. It specifies CASSFFFLTDTQYF.

The V gene is TRBV18, the J gene TRBJ1-4, with 7 bases that match TRBD1. Trimming cost V 4 bases and J 0 bases; bases outside gene matches: 17. Germline values: CDR1 KGHSH, CDR2 LQKENI. The CDR3 is 20 amino acids. The CDR3 here is CASSLNTPTGPRSTNEKLFF. The CDR3 DNA reads as TGTGCCAGCTCACTCAATACCCCGACAGGGCCAAGGTCAACTAATGAAAAACTGTTTTTT.

The V call is TRBV29-1, the J call TRBJ2-1; TRBD2 matches 9 bases. V dropped 1 base and J dropped 0; count of bases not matched to a gene: 13. The length of the CDR3 is 19 residues. CDR1 and CDR2 (germline): SQVTM, ANQGSEA. In DNA form, the CDR3 reads TGCAGCGTTGAAGGCCAGTCGATAGCGGGAGTGTCCTCCTACAATGAGCAGTTCTTC. Translation gives CSVEGQSIAGVSSYNEQFF.

This clone was seen a handful of times. The gene calls are TRBV4-1 and TRBJ1-3, with 7 bases that match TRBD1. Germline assignment: CDR1 MGHRA and CDR2 YSYEKL. V shed 3 bases and J 4 bases; nucleotides not matched to a gene: 15. The CDR3 is 18 amino acids. The CDR3 here is CASSHVAGGIVAGNTIYF. DNA of the CDR3: TGCGCCAGCAGCCATGTGGCAGGGGGAATTGTGGCAGGAAACACCATATATTTT.

This rearrangement joins TRBV5-1 to TRBJ2-1, with 9 bases identical to TRBD1. The CDR3 has 15 amino acids. Germline lookup yields CDR1 SGHRS and CDR2 YFSETQ. With 5 bases clipped from V and 5 bases from J, the junction kept 8 bases outside the gene matches. The chain's CDR3 is CASSQDRGGHNEQFF. In nucleotides, the CDR3 is TGCGCCAGCAGTCAGGACAGGGGCGGTCACAATGAGCAGTTCTTC.

The chain links TRBV7-9 to TRBJ2-5, with a weak D call TRBD1 (6 bases). CDR3 length equals 16 residues. Germline V gene lookup returns CDR1 SEHNR and CDR2 FQNEAQ (reference sequence). V was shortened by 2 bases and J by 5 bases, with 18 bases between the two germline ends. CDR3 coding DNA: TGTGCCAGCAGCTTAACAGCCTGGGGGCAAAAGGAGACCCAGTACTTC. This encodes CASSLTAWGQKETQYF.

This chain links TRBV5-6 with TRBJ2-5, with TRBD1 identical over 11 bases. Germline values: CDR1 SGHDT, CDR2 YYEEEE. Unmatched junction bases numbered 6, after V lost 4 bases and J lost 1 base. The CDR3 consists of 16 residues. The CDR3 sequence: CASSHGTGGFQETQYF. In nucleotides, the CDR3 is TGTGCCAGCAGCCACGGGACAGGGGGATTCCAAGAGACCCAGTACTTC.

V gene TRBV7-2 combines with J gene TRBJ1-1; 7 nucleotides match TRBD1. Germline V gene lookup returns CDR1 SGHTA and CDR2 FQGNSA. The CDR3 contains 13 residues. V gave up 2 bases and J gave up 5 bases; unmatched junction bases: 2. This chain's CDR3 is CASSLWDSTEAFF. The CDR3 DNA reads as TGTGCCAGCAGCTTATGGGACAGTACTGAAGCTTTCTTT.